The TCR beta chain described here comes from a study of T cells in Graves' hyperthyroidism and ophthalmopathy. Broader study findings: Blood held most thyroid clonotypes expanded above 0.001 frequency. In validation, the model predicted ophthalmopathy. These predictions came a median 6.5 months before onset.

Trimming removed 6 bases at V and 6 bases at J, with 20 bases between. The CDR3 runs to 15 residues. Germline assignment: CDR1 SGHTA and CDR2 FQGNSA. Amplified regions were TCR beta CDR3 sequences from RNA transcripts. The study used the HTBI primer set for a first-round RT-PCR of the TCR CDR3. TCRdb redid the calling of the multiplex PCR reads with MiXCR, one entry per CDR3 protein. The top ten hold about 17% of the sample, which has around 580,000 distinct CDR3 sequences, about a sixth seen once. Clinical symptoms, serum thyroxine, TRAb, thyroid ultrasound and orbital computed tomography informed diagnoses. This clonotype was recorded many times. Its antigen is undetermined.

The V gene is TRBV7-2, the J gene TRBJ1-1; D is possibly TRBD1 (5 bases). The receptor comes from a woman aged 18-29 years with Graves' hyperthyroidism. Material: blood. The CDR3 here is CASSLAGPGTSEAFF. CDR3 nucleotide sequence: TGTGCCAGCAGTTTGGCAGGGCCAGGAACATCTGAAGCTTTCTTT.